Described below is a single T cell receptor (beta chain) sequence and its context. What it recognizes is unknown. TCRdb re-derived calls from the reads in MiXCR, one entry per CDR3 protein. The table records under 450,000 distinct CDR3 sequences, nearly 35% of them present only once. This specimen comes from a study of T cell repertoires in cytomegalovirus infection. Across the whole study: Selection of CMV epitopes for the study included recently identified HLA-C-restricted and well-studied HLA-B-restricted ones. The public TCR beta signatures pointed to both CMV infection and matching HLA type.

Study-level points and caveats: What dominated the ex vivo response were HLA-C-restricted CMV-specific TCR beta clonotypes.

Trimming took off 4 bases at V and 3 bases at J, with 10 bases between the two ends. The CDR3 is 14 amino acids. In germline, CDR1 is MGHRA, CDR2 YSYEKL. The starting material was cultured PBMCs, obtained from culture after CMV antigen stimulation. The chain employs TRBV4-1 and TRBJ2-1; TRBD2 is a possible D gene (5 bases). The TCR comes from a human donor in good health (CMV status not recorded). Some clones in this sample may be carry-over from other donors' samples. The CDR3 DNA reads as TGCGCCAGCAGCCCCCGGGATGGCTACAATGAGCAGTTCTTC. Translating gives CASSPRDGYNEQFF.